The 7 T cell receptor beta chains below come from one sample, sequenced in a study of blood T cell repertoires in COVID-19. The assay was immunoSEQ multiplex PCR, and TCRdb's table has in-frame clones only and misses some. The sample comprises 100,000 or so clones, around 75% of which are singletons, and 24% rests with the top ten. Input material: peripheral blood. These receptors originate from a human donor in a cohort sampled during active COVID-19.

J is TRBJ2-3 and V is TRBV11-2; no clear D gene. CDR3 length equals 13 residues. Trimming cost V 4 bases and J 6 bases, with 11 bases left between them. Germline assignment: CDR1 SGHAT and CDR2 FQNNGV. This CDR3 is CASSSLPRDTQYF. DNA for the CDR3: TGTGCCAGCAGCTCCTTGCCCCGGGATACGCAGTATTTT.

This clone has just a few counts. The genes are TRBV7-9 and TRBJ2-7, with D possibly matching TRBD1 (5 bases). The CDR3 runs to 16 residues. Trimming shortened V by 4 bases and J by 2 bases, and 18 bases separated the two germline ends. CDR1 is SEHNR and CDR2 is FQNEAQ in the germline V gene (reference sequence). For the CDR3, the DNA is TGTGCCAGCAGCTACTCTTGGGGCAGCCAGCCCTACGAGCAGTACTTC. Translated: CASSYSWGSQPYEQYF.

This clone was seen just once. V usage is TRBV7-8 and J usage is TRBJ1-3; D gene uncertain. The V end was cut by 2 bases, the J end by 7 bases, with 9 bases between. Germline CDR1 SGHVS, CDR2 FQNEAQ. This CDR3 is built from 13 residues. The CDR3 coding sequence is TGTGCCAGCAGCTTAAGTCGAGGGAACACCATATATTTT. This codes for CASSLSRGNTIYF.

The chain couples TRBV10-1 to TRBJ2-4, with TRBD2 identical over 8 bases. Germline V gene sequence: CDR1 WNHNN, CDR2 SYGVQD (reference sequence). The CDR3 runs to 17 residues. V shed 0 bases and J 0 bases; nucleotides not matched to a gene: 4. This chain's CDR3 is CASSESGLVLAKNIQYF. In nucleotides, the CDR3 is TGCGCCAGCAGTGAGTCGGGACTAGTGCTAGCCAAAAACATTCAGTACTTC.

The genes are TRBV5-1 and TRBJ2-1; maybe TRBD2 (6 bases). V was trimmed by 4 bases and J by 8 bases, leaving 13 bases between them. This CDR3 has 13 residues. Per germline, CDR1 SGHRS and CDR2 YFSETQ. As DNA, the CDR3 is TGCGCCAGCAGCACCGAGCAGCGGGATGAGCAGTTCTTC. This translates into CASSTEQRDEQFF.

The chain joins TRBV5-1 to TRBJ2-7; D perhaps matches TRBD1 (5 bases). There are 14 residues in the CDR3. The germline CDR1 and CDR2 sequences are SGHRS and YFSETQ. The ends were cut back, 1 base at V and 2 bases at J, with 10 bases in the middle. This CDR3 reads CASSLSRQTYEQYF. For the CDR3, the DNA is TGCGCCAGCAGCTTGTCCCGACAGACCTACGAGCAGTACTTC.

The V and J genes are TRBV2 and TRBJ2-7; 9 bases line up with TRBD2. Germline V CDR1 and CDR2: SNHLY, FYNNEI. The CDR3 runs 19 residues. The ends lost 2 bases at V and 4 bases at J; junction bases unmatched: 18. The CDR3 region is CASSEYWQVGGLAGYEQYF. DNA of the CDR3: TGTGCCAGCAGTGAATATTGGCAGGTTGGTGGGCTAGCGGGATACGAGCAGTACTTC.